This TCR beta chain was recovered during a study of blood T cell repertoires in COVID-19. Whole-study context: Material from acute and convalescent COVID-19 was sourced from the United States, Italy and Spain.

V was shortened by 6 bases and J by 9 bases, with 12 bases between the two germline ends. Germline values: CDR1 DFQATT, CDR2 SNEGSKA (reference sequence). The CDR3 runs 11 residues. Participants were aged about 18 to 100 years from approximately 23 US areas. Researchers sorted participants into cohorts using their self-reported clinical history. TCRdb's table, derived via immunoSEQ multiplex PCR, lists solely in-frame clones and lacks some. The sample consists of over 250,000 clones, approximately 86% of them appearing once. The chain carries TRBV20-1 and TRBJ2-1; D gene unclear. The sequencing input was PBMCs or T cells enriched from blood (not recorded which). The source of this sequence is a woman aged 18-29 years who had recovered from COVID-19. The CDR3 coding sequence is TGCAGTGCAGCTAGGTATCGTGAGCAGTTCTTC. Its protein product is CSAARYREQFF.